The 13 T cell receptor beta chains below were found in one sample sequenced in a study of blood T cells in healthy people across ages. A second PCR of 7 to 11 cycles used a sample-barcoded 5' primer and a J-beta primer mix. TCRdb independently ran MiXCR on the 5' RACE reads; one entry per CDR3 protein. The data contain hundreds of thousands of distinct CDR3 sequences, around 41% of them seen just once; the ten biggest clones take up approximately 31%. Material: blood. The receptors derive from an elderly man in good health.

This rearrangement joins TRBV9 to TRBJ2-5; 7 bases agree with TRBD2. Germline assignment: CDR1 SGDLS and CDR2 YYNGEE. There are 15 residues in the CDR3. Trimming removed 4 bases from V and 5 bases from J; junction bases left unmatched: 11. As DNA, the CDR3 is TGTGCCAGCAGCATCCAGACTAGCAGGGTGGAGACCCAGTACTTC. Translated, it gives CASSIQTSRVETQYF.

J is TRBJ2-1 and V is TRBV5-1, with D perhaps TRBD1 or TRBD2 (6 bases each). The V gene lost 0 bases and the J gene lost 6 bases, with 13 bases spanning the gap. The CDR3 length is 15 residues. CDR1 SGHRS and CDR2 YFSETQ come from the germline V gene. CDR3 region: CASSLVPGACNEQFF. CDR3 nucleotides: TGCGCCAGCAGCTTGGTCCCGGGGGCTTGCAATGAGCAGTTCTTC.

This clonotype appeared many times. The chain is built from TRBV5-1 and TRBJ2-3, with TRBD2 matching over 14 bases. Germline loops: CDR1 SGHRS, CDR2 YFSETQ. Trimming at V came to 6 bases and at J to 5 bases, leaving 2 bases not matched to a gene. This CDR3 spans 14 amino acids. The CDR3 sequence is CASKGLAGEDTQYF. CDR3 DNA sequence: TGCGCCAGCAAGGGACTAGCGGGAGAAGATACGCAGTATTTT. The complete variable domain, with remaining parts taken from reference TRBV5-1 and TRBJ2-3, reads KAGVTQTPRYLIKTRGQQVTLSCSPISGHRSVSWYQQTPGQGLQFLFEYFSETQRNKGNFPGRFSGRQFSNSRSEMNVSTLELGDSALYLCASKGLAGEDTQYFGPGTRLTVL.

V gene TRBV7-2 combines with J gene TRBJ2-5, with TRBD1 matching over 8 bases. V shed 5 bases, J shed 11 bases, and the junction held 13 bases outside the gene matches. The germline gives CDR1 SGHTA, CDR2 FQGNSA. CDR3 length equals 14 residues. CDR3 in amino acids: CASSAQGGRNEQYF. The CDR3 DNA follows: TGTGCCAGCAGCGCACAGGGGGGTCGCAATGAGCAGTACTTC.

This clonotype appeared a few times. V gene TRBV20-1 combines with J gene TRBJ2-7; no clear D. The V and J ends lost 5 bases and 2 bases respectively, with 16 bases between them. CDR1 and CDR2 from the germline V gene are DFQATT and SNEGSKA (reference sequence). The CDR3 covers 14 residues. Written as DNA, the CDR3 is TGCAGTGCTGGCCAGAAACCCAGAACCTACGAGCAGTACTTC. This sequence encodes CSAGQKPRTYEQYF.

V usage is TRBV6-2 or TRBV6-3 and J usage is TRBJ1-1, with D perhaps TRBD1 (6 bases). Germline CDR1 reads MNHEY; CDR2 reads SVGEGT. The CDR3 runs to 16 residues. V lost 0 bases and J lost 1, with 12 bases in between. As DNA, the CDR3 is TGTGCCAGCAGTTACTCAGGGGGAAGAAAGAACACTGAAGCTTTCTTT. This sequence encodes CASSYSGGRKNTEAFF.

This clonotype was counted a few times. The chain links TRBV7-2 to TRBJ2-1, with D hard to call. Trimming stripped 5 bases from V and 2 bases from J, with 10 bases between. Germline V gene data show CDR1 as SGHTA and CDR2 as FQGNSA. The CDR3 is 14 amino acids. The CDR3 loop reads CASSVVSPYNEQFF. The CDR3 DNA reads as TGTGCCAGCAGCGTAGTTTCACCCTACAATGAGCAGTTCTTC.

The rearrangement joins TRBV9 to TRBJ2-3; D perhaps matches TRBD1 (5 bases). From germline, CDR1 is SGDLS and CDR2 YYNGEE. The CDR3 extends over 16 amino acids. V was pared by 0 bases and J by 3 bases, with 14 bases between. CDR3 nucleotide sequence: TGTGCCAGCAGCGTAGATTCAGGGCGTGGGACAGATACGCAGTATTTT. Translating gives CASSVDSGRGTDTQYF.

CDR3 amino acids: CSGGQTPYEQFF. CDR3 sequence (DNA): TGCAGCGGCGGACAGACCCCCTACGAGCAGTTCTTC. The rearrangement links TRBV29-1 to TRBJ2-1, with D possibly being TRBD1 (6 bases). Trimming cost V 7 bases and J 10 bases, with 17 bases left between them. This CDR3 contains 12 residues. Looked up from germline, CDR1 is SQVTM and CDR2 is ANQGSEA.

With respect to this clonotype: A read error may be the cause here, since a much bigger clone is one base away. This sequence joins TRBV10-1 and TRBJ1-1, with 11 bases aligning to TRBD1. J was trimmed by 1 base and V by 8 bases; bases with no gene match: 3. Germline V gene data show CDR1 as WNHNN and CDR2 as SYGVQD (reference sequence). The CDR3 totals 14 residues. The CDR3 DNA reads TGCGCCAGCCGGACAGGGGGCGGGAACACTGAAGCTTTCTTT. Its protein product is CASRTGGGNTEAFF.

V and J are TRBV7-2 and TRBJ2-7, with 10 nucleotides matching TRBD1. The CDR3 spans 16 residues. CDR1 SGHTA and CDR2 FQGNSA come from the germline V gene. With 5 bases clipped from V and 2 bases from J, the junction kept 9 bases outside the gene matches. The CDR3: CASSLTPGQGTYEQYF. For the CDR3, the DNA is TGTGCCAGCAGCCTGACCCCGGGACAGGGGACCTACGAGCAGTACTTC. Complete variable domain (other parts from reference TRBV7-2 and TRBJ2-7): GAGVSQSPSNKVTEKGKDVELRCDPISGHTALYWYRQSLGQGLEFLIYFQGNSAPDKSGLPSDRFSAERTGGSVSTLTIQRTQQEDSAVYLCASSLTPGQGTYEQYFGPGTRLTVT.

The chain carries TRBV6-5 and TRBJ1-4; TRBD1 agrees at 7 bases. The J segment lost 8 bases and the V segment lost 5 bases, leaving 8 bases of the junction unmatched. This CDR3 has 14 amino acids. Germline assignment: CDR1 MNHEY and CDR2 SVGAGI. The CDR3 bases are TGTGCCAGCAGTAAGACAGGGCTGCGGGAAAAACTGTTTTTT. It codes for CASSKTGLREKLFF.

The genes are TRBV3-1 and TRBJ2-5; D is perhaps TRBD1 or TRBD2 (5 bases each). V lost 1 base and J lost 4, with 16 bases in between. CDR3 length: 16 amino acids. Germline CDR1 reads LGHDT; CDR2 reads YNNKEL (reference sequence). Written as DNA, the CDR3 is TGTGCCAGCAGCCAAGTCTTAGGGGTGGGGAGAGAGACCCAGTACTTC. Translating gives CASSQVLGVGRETQYF.